These T cell receptor beta chains were read from a single sample in a study of cytomegalovirus exposure and HLA in healthy donors. Method: immunoSEQ multiplex PCR; TCRdb's copy keeps in-frame clones and lacks some. The sample yields more than 150,000 clones, 87% seen once. Material: PBMCs. Receptors were obtained from a girl under two years old in good health and CMV-seronegative. CDR3s include the opening cysteine and the closing phenylalanine or tryptophan. The D gene is left open where the match is weak. Some rows have no size entry. The others give once, few or many, or a class for an expanded clone.

CDR3: CSSSYTDNEQFF; DNA: TGTTCCAGCAGCTACACAGACAATGAGCAGTTCTTC; D: .; J: TRBJ2-1; size: .; V: TRBV7-9
CDR3: CSVEDPGQHNYGYTF; DNA: TGCAGCGTTGAAGACCCGGGACAACATAACTATGGCTACACCTTC; D: .; J: TRBJ1-2; size: .; V: TRBV29-1
CDR3: CASSLIGGTEAFF; DNA: TGTGCCAGCAGTTTAATCGGGGGTACTGAAGCTTTCTTT; D: .; J: TRBJ1-1; size: .; V: TRBV27
CDR3: CASSYIEGTEAFF; DNA: TGTGCCAGCAGTTACATAGAGGGCACTGAAGCTTTCTTT; D: .; J: TRBJ1-1; size: .; V: TRBV6-6
CDR3: CASSLAAGTGAAEQYF; DNA: TGCGCCAGCAGCTTGGCCGCCGGGACAGGGGCTGCCGAGCAGTACTTC; D: TRBD1; J: TRBJ2-7; size: .; V: TRBV5-1
CDR3: CASSQTTMGRGLAFQETQYF; DNA: TGCGCCAGCAGCCAAACGACGATGGGCAGGGGGCTAGCGTTCCAAGAGACCCAGTACTTC; D: TRBD1; J: TRBJ2-5; size: .; V: TRBV5-1
CDR3: CASSRTDSYEQYF; DNA: TGCGCCAGCAGTCGGACAGACTCCTACGAGCAGTACTTC; D: .; J: TRBJ2-7; size: few; V: TRBV5-1
CDR3: CASSEKLGPNTEAFF; DNA: TGCGCCAGCAGCGAAAAGCTGGGCCCGAACACTGAAGCTTTCTTT; D: .; J: TRBJ1-1; size: few; V: TRBV5-1
CDR3: CASSGLAARRVNEQFF; DNA: TGTGCCAGCAGCGGGTTAGCGGCGAGACGGGTTAATGAGCAGTTCTTC; D: .; J: TRBJ2-1; size: .; V: TRBV5-5
CDR3: CASSFLGGTFANTGELFF; DNA: TGCGCCAGCAGCTTTTTGGGCGGGACTTTTGCGAACACCGGGGAGCTGTTTTTT; D: .; J: TRBJ2-2; size: .; V: TRBV5-1
CDR3: CASSFTRGLAKNIQYF; DNA: TGTGCCAGCAGCTTTACCAGGGGGCTAGCCAAAAACATTCAGTACTTC; D: TRBD1; J: TRBJ2-4; size: few; V: TRBV5-4
CDR3: CASSYSDSPCGYTF; DNA: TGTGCCAGCAGTTACTCGGACAGTCCTTGTGGCTACACCTTC; D: .; J: TRBJ1-2; size: .; V: TRBV6-5
CDR3: CALIGRSVSNQPQHF; DNA: TGTGCCCTCATCGGGAGGTCAGTTAGCAATCAGCCCCAGCATTTT; D: .; J: TRBJ1-5; size: .; V: TRBV5-6
CDR3: CASSILTSGRAVQYF; DNA: TGTGCCAGTAGTATTCTGACTAGCGGGAGGGCCGTGCAGTACTTC; D: TRBD2; J: TRBJ2-7; size: .; V: TRBV19
CDR3: CASSSRDRATDTQYF; DNA: TGTGCCAGCAGTTCCCGGGACAGGGCCACAGATACGCAGTATTTT; D: TRBD1; J: TRBJ2-3; size: .; V: TRBV5-6
CDR3: CASTEVEGEGKNIQYF; DNA: TGTGCCAGCACCGAAGTTGAGGGGGAGGGCAAAAACATTCAGTACTTC; D: .; J: TRBJ2-4; size: .; V: TRBV25-1
CDR3: CASSFRQGTYNEQFF; DNA: TGTGCCAGCAGCTTTAGACAGGGGACCTACAATGAGCAGTTCTTC; D: TRBD1; J: TRBJ2-1; size: .; V: TRBV7-2
CDR3: CASMGGAYEQYF; DNA: TGTGCCAGTATGGGCGGGGCCTACGAGCAGTACTTC; D: .; J: TRBJ2-7; size: once; V: TRBV19
CDR3: CASSDGVAGATDTQYF; DNA: TGCGCCAGCAGTGATGGGGTAGCGGGGGCCACAGATACGCAGTATTTT; D: TRBD2; J: TRBJ2-3; size: .; V: TRBV10-2
CDR3: CASSPLLVREHTDTQYF; DNA: TGTGCCAGCAGTCCCCTCTTAGTTCGAGAGCACACAGATACGCAGTATTTT; D: .; J: TRBJ2-3; size: .; V: TRBV27
CDR3: CASSPPLTGVNTGELFF; DNA: TGTGCCAGCTCACCACCTCTGACAGGGGTAAACACCGGGGAGCTGTTTTTT; D: TRBD1; J: TRBJ2-2; size: .; V: TRBV18
CDR3: CASSDRGFGGTTDTQYF; DNA: TGTGCCAGCAGTGATAGGGGGTTCGGGGGGACCACAGATACGCAGTATTTT; D: .; J: TRBJ2-3; size: .; V: TRBV2
CDR3: CASSYTIAGGTYEQYF; DNA: TGTGCCAGCAGTTATACTATAGCGGGGGGGACCTACGAGCAGTACTTC; D: TRBD2; J: TRBJ2-7; size: .; V: TRBV6-6
CDR3: CASSLEGGTYEQYF; DNA: TGTGCCAGCAGTTTAGAGGGCGGGACCTACGAGCAGTACTTC; D: .; J: TRBJ2-7; size: .; V: TRBV27
CDR3: CAISESSGTTNTGELFF; DNA: TGTGCCATCAGTGAGTCATCCGGGACTACGAACACCGGGGAGCTGTTTTTT; D: TRBD2; J: TRBJ2-2; size: .; V: TRBV10-3
CDR3: CASSLEPGETEAFF; DNA: TGCGCCAGCAGCTTGGAGCCAGGGGAGACTGAAGCTTTCTTT; D: .; J: TRBJ1-1; size: .; V: TRBV5-1
CDR3: CASSRQPGGANYGYTF; DNA: TGTGCCAGCAGCCGACAGCCAGGGGGCGCTAACTATGGCTACACCTTC; D: TRBD1; J: TRBJ1-2; size: .; V: TRBV4-2
CDR3: CASSCTVLGTSGGNEQFF; DNA: TGTGCCAGCAGCTGTACTGTGTTGGGGACCTCCGGGGGGAATGAGCAGTTCTTC; D: TRBD2; J: TRBJ2-1; size: .; V: TRBV7-9
CDR3: CASVWGAGLGSQETQYF; DNA: TGTGCCTCCGTTTGGGGCGCGGGATTGGGGTCCCAAGAGACCCAGTACTTC; D: .; J: TRBJ2-5; size: .; V: TRBV5-6
CDR3: CASAPGTDTQYF; DNA: TGCGCCAGCGCACCGGGCACAGATACGCAGTATTTT; D: .; J: TRBJ2-3; size: .; V: TRBV5-1
CDR3: CSGQAGAFTDTQYF; DNA: TGCAGCGGCCAAGCGGGGGCCTTCACAGATACGCAGTATTTT; D: TRBD2; J: TRBJ2-3; size: .; V: TRBV29-1
CDR3: CASSQDFRSSTLTNEKLFF; DNA: TGCGCCAGCAGCCAAGATTTTAGGAGCAGCACTCTAACTAATGAAAAACTGTTTTTT; D: .; J: TRBJ1-4; size: .; V: TRBV4-3
CDR3: CAWSVQGAGTEAFF; DNA: TGTGCCTGGAGTGTTCAGGGGGCGGGCACTGAAGCTTTCTTT; D: TRBD1; J: TRBJ1-1; size: .; V: TRBV30
CDR3: CASSLVMGATSSYNEQFF; DNA: TGTGCCAGCAGCTTAGTCATGGGGGCTACTAGCTCCTACAATGAGCAGTTCTTC; D: .; J: TRBJ2-1; size: .; V: TRBV7-2
CDR3: CSSSRDRPYEQYF; DNA: TGTTCCAGCAGCCGAGACAGACCCTACGAGCAGTACTTC; D: .; J: TRBJ2-7; size: .; V: TRBV7-9
CDR3: CSVFAGAKNIQYF; DNA: TGCAGCGTCTTTGCGGGGGCCAAAAACATTCAGTACTTC; D: .; J: TRBJ2-4; size: .; V: TRBV29-1
CDR3: CASSHGTRWTGELFF; DNA: TGTGCCAGCAGTCACGGGACTAGATGGACCGGGGAGCTGTTTTTT; D: TRBD2; J: TRBJ2-2; size: .; V: TRBV6-1
CDR3: CASSANRDSSYEQYF; DNA: TGTGCCAGCAGTGCCAACAGGGATAGCTCCTACGAGCAGTACTTC; D: .; J: TRBJ2-7; size: .; V: TRBV6-1
CDR3: CASRQERNTDTQYF; DNA: TGTGCCAGCCGACAGGAGAGAAACACAGATACGCAGTATTTT; D: .; J: TRBJ2-3; size: once; V: TRBV6-6
CDR3: CASRLFSQGKYEQYF; DNA: TGTGCCAGCAGGTTATTTAGCCAGGGGAAGTACGAGCAGTACTTC; D: .; J: TRBJ2-7; size: .; V: TRBV6-5
CDR3: CSVEGQGSDTQYF; DNA: TGCAGCGTTGAGGGGCAGGGTTCCGATACGCAGTATTTT; D: .; J: TRBJ2-3; size: .; V: TRBV29-1
CDR3: CASRDRGNADTQYF; DNA: TGTGCCAGCAGGGACCGGGGTAACGCAGATACGCAGTATTTT; D: .; J: TRBJ2-3; size: .; V: TRBV6-5
CDR3: CASSLKRTGVKQFF; DNA: TGTGCCAGCAGCTTGAAGCGGACAGGTGTTAAGCAGTTCTTC; D: TRBD1; J: TRBJ2-1; size: few; V: TRBV5-4
CDR3: CSSSPGTAYEQYF; DNA: TGTTCCAGCAGCCCGGGGACAGCCTACGAGCAGTACTTC; D: TRBD1; J: TRBJ2-7; size: .; V: TRBV7-9
CDR3: CASSLGGGGDYGYTF; DNA: TGCGCCAGCAGCTTGGGCGGGGGCGGCGACTATGGCTACACCTTC; D: .; J: TRBJ1-2; size: .; V: TRBV5-1
CDR3: CASTLGGRGGYTF; DNA: TGTGCCAGCACCCTCGGGGGGCGAGGTGGCTACACCTTC; D: .; J: TRBJ1-2; size: .; V: TRBV6-5
CDR3: CASFFEAGGWHEQFF; DNA: TGTGCCAGCTTCTTTGAAGCGGGAGGTTGGCATGAGCAGTTCTTC; D: TRBD2; J: TRBJ2-1; size: .; V: TRBV7-9
CDR3: CASSQSEWTDGYYEQYF; DNA: TGCGCCAGCAGTCAATCGGAATGGACAGACGGATATTACGAGCAGTACTTC; D: .; J: TRBJ2-7; size: .; V: TRBV23-1
CDR3: CASSGLAASYEQYF; DNA: TGTGCCAGCAGTGGACTAGCGGCTTCCTACGAGCAGTACTTC; D: TRBD2; J: TRBJ2-7; size: .; V: TRBV2
CDR3: CASSLGVRPTIDTEAFF; DNA: TGTGCCAGCAGCTTAGGCGTTCGACCCACTATCGACACTGAAGCTTTCTTT; D: .; J: TRBJ1-1; size: .; V: TRBV7-8
CDR3: CASSQAPSGGVNEQFF; DNA: TGTGCCAGCAGCCAAGCTCCCAGCGGGGGGGTGAATGAGCAGTTCTTC; D: TRBD2; J: TRBJ2-1; size: .; V: TRBV4-2
CDR3: CASATSGGFTDTQYF; DNA: TGTGCCAGCGCGACTAGCGGGGGGTTCACAGATACGCAGTATTTT; D: TRBD2; J: TRBJ2-3; size: .; V: TRBV9
CDR3: CATSKDQGQGTNQPQHF; DNA: TGTGCCACCAGCAAAGACCAGGGACAGGGGACCAATCAGCCCCAGCATTTT; D: TRBD1; J: TRBJ1-5; size: .; V: TRBV15
CDR3: CASGPVAGETQYF; DNA: TGTGCCAGCGGACCAGTAGCGGGAGAGACCCAGTACTTC; D: TRBD2; J: TRBJ2-5; size: .; V: TRBV25-1
CDR3: CASSVPGGSYGYTF; DNA: TGTGCCAGCTCTGTCCCAGGGGGCAGCTATGGCTACACCTTC; D: TRBD1; J: TRBJ1-2; size: few; V: TRBV18
CDR3: CAISERTGHSYEQYF; DNA: TGTGCCATCAGTGAGAGGACAGGGCACTCCTACGAGCAGTACTTC; D: TRBD1; J: TRBJ2-7; size: .; V: TRBV10-3
CDR3: CASSLRPGTEAFF; DNA: TGTGCCAGCAGCTTACGCCCGGGTACTGAAGCTTTCTTT; D: .; J: TRBJ1-1; size: .; V: TRBV7-3
CDR3: CASSLEGVSSGRYNEQFF; DNA: TGTGCCAGCAGCTTAGAGGGGGTCTCTAGCGGGAGGTACAATGAGCAGTTCTTC; D: TRBD2; J: TRBJ2-1; size: few; V: TRBV7-6
CDR3: CASSLAEQSSGNTIYF; DNA: TGCGCCAGCAGCTTGGCAGAACAGAGCTCTGGAAACACCATATATTTT; D: .; J: TRBJ1-3; size: .; V: TRBV5-1
CDR3: CASNLQGPYGYTF; DNA: TGTGCCAGCAACCTACAGGGACCCTATGGCTACACCTTC; D: .; J: TRBJ1-2; size: .; V: TRBV2